Following are 26 T cell receptor beta chains from one sample sequenced in a study of technical replicates of blood from a few donors. Method: immunoSEQ multiplex PCR; TCRdb's copy keeps in-frame clones and lacks some. The data contain 65,000 to 90,000 clones, about 92% of them singletons. The source material was T cells isolated from PBMCs. These receptor sequences come from a human donor in good health.

The chain carries TRBV4-1 and TRBJ2-7, with 9 bases fitting TRBD1. Germline CDR1 MGHRA, CDR2 YSYEKL. This CDR3 is 14 amino acids long. J gave up 5 bases and V 5 bases, and 7 bases lay outside the gene matches. In DNA, the CDR3 is TGCGCCAGCAGCAAATGGACAGGGGTTGACGAGCAGTACTTC. Amino acids: CASSKWTGVDEQYF.

The V gene is TRBV27, the J gene TRBJ1-6; 8 bases are shared with TRBD1. Unmatched junction bases numbered 4, after V lost 5 bases and J lost 10 bases. CDR3 length equals 13 residues. Germline CDR1 and CDR2: MNHEY and SMNVEV (reference sequence). For the CDR3, the DNA is TGTGCCAGCAGTAGGACAGGGAGATCACCCCTCCACTTT. Its protein product is CASSRTGRSPLHF.

This chain links TRBV5-6 with TRBJ2-1; D gene unclear. V was shortened by 0 bases and J by 8 bases, with 9 bases between the two germline ends. The CDR3 is made up of 13 amino acids. Germline-derived CDR1 and CDR2 are SGHDT and YYEEEE. The CDR3 loop is CASSLVSGDEQFF. DNA for the CDR3: TGTGCCAGCAGCTTGGTTTCGGGTGATGAGCAGTTCTTC.

The rearrangement uses TRBV7-9 and TRBJ2-7, with 10 bases aligning to TRBD1. Germline V gives CDR1 SEHNR, CDR2 FQNEAQ (reference sequence). Trimming removed 3 bases from V and 2 bases from J; junction bases left unmatched: 1. The CDR3 has 14 residues. The CDR3 coding sequence is TGTGCCAGCAGCTTCGGGACAGGGGCCTACGAGCAGTACTTC. It translates to CASSFGTGAYEQYF.

The rearrangement links TRBV18 to TRBJ2-1; the match to TRBD1 covers 7 bases. The V gene's germline CDR1 is KGHSH and CDR2 LQKENI. This CDR3 is built from 15 residues. The V gene end was trimmed by 3 bases and the J gene end by 6 bases; junction bases not matched to a gene: 8. The CDR3 reads CASSPAGTASNEQFF. CDR3 nucleotide sequence: TGTGCCAGCTCACCGGCCGGGACAGCAAGCAATGAGCAGTTCTTC. Full variable domain (missing parts from reference TRBV18 and TRBJ2-1): NAGVMQNPRHLVRRRGQEARLRCSPMKGHSHVYWYRQLPEEGLKFMVYLQKENIIDESGMPKERFSAEFPKEGPSILRIQQVVRGDSAAYFCASSPAGTASNEQFFGPGTRLTVL.

This sequence joins TRBV5-1 and TRBJ1-6, with D hard to call. The V end was cut by 0 bases, the J end by 7 bases, with 14 bases between. This CDR3 contains 16 residues. The germline CDR1 and CDR2 sequences are SGHRS and YFSETQ. The CDR3 bases are TGCGCCAGCAGCTTGGTGGGTACTAACCCGAATTCACCCCTCCACTTT. As protein: CASSLVGTNPNSPLHF.

The chain couples TRBV6-5 to TRBJ2-7; 11 bases line up with TRBD1. The CDR3 loop spans 15 amino acids. V lost 0 bases, J lost 7 bases, and 5 bases stayed unmatched. Germline values: CDR1 MNHEY, CDR2 SVGAGI. The CDR3, as DNA: TGTGCCAGCAGTTACTCAGGACAGGGGGCTTGGGAGCAGTACTTC. Residues: CASSYSGQGAWEQYF.

V usage is TRBV10-3 and J usage is TRBJ1-2; TRBD1 aligns across 8 bases. V gave up 10 bases and J gave up 1 base; unmatched junction bases: 17. Germline V CDR1 and CDR2: ENHRY, SYGVKD. This CDR3 contains 17 residues. The CDR3 here is CATFDDRGFGINYGYTF. CDR3 DNA sequence: TGTGCCACCTTCGACGACAGGGGATTTGGGATTAACTATGGCTACACCTTC.

This chain connects TRBV5-8 to TRBJ2-7, with TRBD1 matching 7 bases. The junction had 7 bases not matched to a gene; V was cut back by 4 bases and J by 0 bases. Germline V gene sequence: CDR1 SGHTS, CDR2 YDEGEE. This CDR3 has 15 amino acids. The CDR3: CASSINRGFSYEQYF. Here the CDR3 DNA reads TGTGCCAGCAGCATTAACAGGGGCTTCTCCTACGAGCAGTACTTC. The full variable domain, with the rest looked up from reference TRBV5-8 and TRBJ2-7, is EAGVTQSPTHLIKTRGQQATLRCSPISGHTSVYWYQQALGLGLQFLLWYDEGEERNRGNFPPRFSGRQFPNYSSELNVNALELEDSALYLCASSINRGFSYEQYFGPGTRLTVT.

The chain employs TRBV9 and TRBJ2-7, with D perhaps TRBD1 (8 bases). The germline V and J ends were trimmed by 3 bases and 6 bases, with 16 bases remaining between them. This CDR3 spans 14 amino acids. Looked up from germline, CDR1 is SGDLS and CDR2 is YYNGEE. CDR3 in DNA: TGTGCCAGCAGCGACAGGGGGGGTCCAGGCGAGCAGTACTTC. Amino acid sequence: CASSDRGGPGEQYF.

CDR3 nucleotide sequence: TGTGCCAGCAGCTTAGCTGTCAGAAACACCATATATTTT. It encodes CASSLAVRNTIYF. The chain employs TRBV7-9 and TRBJ1-3; the D is unclear. CDR3 size: 13 residues. V shed 0 bases and J shed 5 bases, with 5 bases lying between them. Germline V lookup: CDR1 SEHNR, CDR2 FQNEAQ (reference sequence).

The rearrangement uses TRBV29-1 and TRBJ2-1; 9 bases are a match to TRBD2. The CDR3 runs to 14 residues. Germline lookup yields CDR1 SQVTM and CDR2 ANQGSEA. V shed 3 bases, J shed 9 bases, and the junction held 9 bases outside the gene matches. The chain's CDR3 is CSVDASGVWGEQFF. CDR3 bases: TGCAGCGTTGACGCTAGCGGGGTATGGGGTGAGCAGTTCTTC.

This clone was observed a single time. This chain joins TRBV2 and TRBJ2-3; TRBD2 agrees at 9 bases. Trimming removed 4 bases from V and 4 bases from J; junction bases left unmatched: 9. Germline loops: CDR1 SNHLY, CDR2 FYNNEI. The CDR3 covers 16 residues. The CDR3 DNA is TGTGCCAGCAGTGCGATTGGCGGGAGGGCTCCAGATACGCAGTATTTT. This codes for CASSAIGGRAPDTQYF.

J is TRBJ1-2 and V is TRBV29-1; no definite D call. Germline V gives CDR1 SQVTM, CDR2 ANQGSEA. The CDR3 is 12 amino acids. Trimming shortened V by 3 bases and J by 4 bases, and 9 bases separated the two germline ends. CDR3 sequence reads: CSVDFRSYGYTF. The CDR3 nucleotides read TGCAGCGTTGACTTCAGATCCTATGGCTACACCTTC.

The chain carries TRBV5-4 and TRBJ2-1, with 8 nucleotides matching TRBD2. V was clipped by 1 base and J by 12 bases; unmatched bases: 3. This CDR3 spans 12 amino acids. Germline V CDR1 and CDR2: SGHNT, YYREEE (reference sequence). The chain's CDR3 is CASSLSSGRQFF. The CDR3 nucleotides read TGTGCCAGCAGCTTGTCGAGCGGGAGGCAGTTCTTC.

In this sample, this clone turned up a few times. The chain has TRBV2 and TRBJ2-2; 8 bases match TRBD1. The CDR3 has 17 residues. V was pared by 3 bases and J by 1 base, with 7 bases of the junction left unmatched. Per the germline V gene, CDR1 is SNHLY and CDR2 is FYNNEI. CDR3 sequence reads: CASSEEEDRENTGELFF. DNA of the CDR3: TGTGCCAGCAGTGAGGAAGAGGACAGGGAGAACACCGGGGAGCTGTTTTTT.

This chain links TRBV5-5 with TRBJ2-5; the D is unclear. V was clipped by 3 bases and J by 1 base, with 10 bases between them. CDR1 SGHKS and CDR2 YYEKEE come from the germline V gene (reference sequence). The CDR3 spans 14 residues. In nucleotides, the CDR3 is TGTGCCAGCAGCTCGTACAGTGGCCAAGAGACCCAGTACTTC. This encodes CASSSYSGQETQYF. The full variable domain, with the rest looked up from reference TRBV5-5 and TRBJ2-5, is DAGVTQSPTHLIKTRGQQVTLRCSPISGHKSVSWYQQVLGQGPQFIFQYYEKEERGRGNFPDRFSARQFPNYSSELNVNALLLGDSALYLCASSSYSGQETQYFGPGTRLLVL.

The chain recombines TRBV5-1 with TRBJ1-2; 9 bases map to TRBD1. This CDR3 comprises 15 residues. The J segment lost 4 bases and the V segment lost 0 bases, leaving 4 bases of the junction unmatched. From germline, CDR1 is SGHRS and CDR2 YFSETQ. CDR3 nucleotides: TGCGCCAGCAGCTTGGTACAGGGGGCCAGCTATGGCTACACCTTC. It translates to CASSLVQGASYGYTF.

V gene TRBV30 combines with J gene TRBJ2-7; a weak D match, TRBD1 (6 bases). CDR1 is GTSNPN, CDR2 SVGIG, per germline (reference sequence). The CDR3 length is 14 residues. Trimming cost V 4 bases and J 3 bases, with 16 bases left between them. DNA of the CDR3: TGTGCCTGGACCCCCGGGACACGGAACTACGAGCAGTACTTC. Translated: CAWTPGTRNYEQYF.

The chain employs TRBV21-1 and TRBJ2-2; the D call TRBD1 from the table was never checked on the DNA. TRBV21-1 is reported as a pseudogene. This CDR3 is built from 13 residues. CDR3 amino acids: CASSKGEGAGLFF. The CDR3 DNA is TGTGCCAGCAGCAAAGGAGAGGGGGCAGGGCTGTTTTTT.

The DNA for the CDR3 is TGTGCCAGTAGTATAGGGCCAGGGAATGGCTACACCTTC. It encodes CASSIGPGNGYTF. The chain has TRBV19 and TRBJ1-2, with D perhaps matching TRBD1 (5 bases). V gave up 1 base and J gave up 6 bases, with 9 bases separating them. CDR1 is LNHDA and CDR2 is SQIVND in the germline V gene (reference sequence). The CDR3 consists of 13 residues.

The chain recombines TRBV7-9 with TRBJ1-2; 8 bases align to TRBD1. V shed 1 base, J shed 6 bases, and the junction held 1 base outside the gene matches. The germline V gene encodes CDR1 SEHNR and CDR2 FQNEAQ (reference sequence). The CDR3 totals 13 residues. The CDR3 sequence: CASSLGTGNGYTF. The CDR3 coding sequence is TGTGCCAGCAGCTTAGGGACAGGGAATGGCTACACCTTC.

This clone appeared once. The chain employs TRBV19 and TRBJ1-6; possible D gene TRBD1, 5 bases. The length of the CDR3 is 13 residues. Trimming stripped 9 bases from V and 7 bases from J, with 13 bases between. CDR1 and CDR2 from the germline V gene are LNHDA and SQIVND (reference sequence). The DNA of the CDR3 is TGTGCCAGCACCCTAGGGGCCAATTCACCCCTCCACTTT. It translates to CASTLGANSPLHF.

This chain connects TRBV28 to TRBJ1-5; 9 bases match TRBD1. Germline CDR1 reads MDHEN; CDR2 reads SYDVKM. V lost 6 bases to trimming and J lost 4 bases; unmatched junction nucleotides: 7. This CDR3 comprises 15 residues. CDR3 DNA: TGTGCCAGCAGACAACCCGGACAGGGGAATCAGCCCCAGCATTTT. This encodes CASRQPGQGNQPQHF.

J is TRBJ1-2 and V is TRBV7-8; tentative D call: TRBD1 (5 bases). Trimming left V 4 bases short and J 3 bases short, with 15 bases between. The germline gives CDR1 SGHVS, CDR2 FQNEAQ. CDR3 size: 15 residues. CDR3 coding DNA: TGTGCCAGCAGCTGGCGGGGGTCGGAACACTATGGCTACACCTTC. The encoded protein is CASSWRGSEHYGYTF.

This chain links TRBV11-2 with TRBJ2-1, with 9 bases matching TRBD2. Germline loops: CDR1 SGHAT, CDR2 FQNNGV. This CDR3 region has 14 residues. V trimming: 4 bases; J trimming: 15 bases; junction bases outside the gene matches: 13. CDR3 coding DNA: TGTGCCAGCAGCTCCGGGACTAGCTGGTTAGCACGGTTCTTC. It is translated as CASSSGTSWLARFF.